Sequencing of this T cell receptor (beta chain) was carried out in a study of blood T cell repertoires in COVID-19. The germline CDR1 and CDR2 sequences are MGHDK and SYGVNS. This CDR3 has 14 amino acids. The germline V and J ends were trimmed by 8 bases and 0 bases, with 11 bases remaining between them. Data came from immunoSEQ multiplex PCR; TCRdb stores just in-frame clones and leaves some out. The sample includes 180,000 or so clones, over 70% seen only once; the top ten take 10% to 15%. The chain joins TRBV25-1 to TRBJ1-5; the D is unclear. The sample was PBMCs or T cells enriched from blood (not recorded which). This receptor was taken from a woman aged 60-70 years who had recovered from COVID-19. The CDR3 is CASSQVDSNQPQHF. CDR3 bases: TGTGCCAGCTCGCAGGTGGATAGCAATCAGCCCCAGCATTTT. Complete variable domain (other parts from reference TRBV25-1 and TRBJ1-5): EADIYQTPRYLVIGTGKKITLECSQTMGHDKMYWYQQDPGMELHLIHYSYGVNSTEKGDLSSESTVSRIRTEHFPLTLESARPSHTSQYLCASSQVDSNQPQHFGDGTRLSIL.